This T cell receptor (beta chain) was sequenced for a study of shared T cell receptors in the human thymus. TCRdb's table, derived via immunoSEQ multiplex PCR, lists solely in-frame clones and lacks some. The sample has hundreds of thousands of clones; around 87% are singletons. This CDR3 spans 14 amino acids. Germline loops: CDR1 LNHDA, CDR2 SQIVND (reference sequence). The V end was cut by 9 bases, the J end by 5 bases, with 17 bases between. The same sample was also studied in work on human thymus T cells. That investigation notes: Thymus pieces cut out during corrective heart surgery were the tissue that was used.

The chain links TRBV19 to TRBJ1-5, with D perhaps matching TRBD1 (6 bases). The sample taken for sequencing was thymocytes. This TCR derives from a boy younger than two with a congenital heart defect. CDR3 DNA: TGTGCCAGCCACGGTCTACAGGGCTATCAGCCCCAGCATTTT. Residues: CASHGLQGYQPQHF.